Presented here are 31 T cell receptor beta chains from one specimen sequenced in a study of cytomegalovirus exposure and HLA in healthy donors. PCR amplification relied on 60 Vbeta primers (plus 13 Jbeta primers). The assay was immunoSEQ multiplex PCR, and TCRdb's table has in-frame clones only and misses some. Of about 120,000 clones detected, over 75% appear once; the ten largest clones hold roughly 1.5%. The sequencing input was PBMCs. Every receptor here comes from a woman aged 18-29 years in good health and CMV-seronegative.

The chain recombines TRBV5-1 with TRBJ1-5; 7 nucleotides line up with TRBD1. This CDR3 contains 15 residues. V shed 3 bases, J shed 0 bases, and the junction held 3 bases outside the gene matches. In germline, CDR1 is SGHRS, CDR2 YFSETQ. The CDR3 spells CASSWGTASNQPQHF. The CDR3 DNA follows: TGCGCCAGCAGCTGGGGGACAGCTAGCAATCAGCCCCAGCATTTT.

The rearrangement links TRBV29-1 to TRBJ2-1; TRBD1 matches at 11 bases. This CDR3 contains 12 residues. V lost 5 bases and J lost 8; bases outside the gene matches: 2. Germline CDR1 SQVTM, CDR2 ANQGSEA. CDR3 coding DNA: TGCAGCGTTTCGGGACAGGGGGATGAGCAGTTCTTC. It specifies CSVSGQGDEQFF.

As for this clone: Mismatch with germline at one junction end may stem from a read error. The CDR3 loop reads CAIRTGPTKNIQALYRNSQYF. CDR3 coding DNA: TGCGCCATCCGGACAGGGCCGACCAAAAACATTCAGGCACTCTACCGGAACAGTCAGTACTTC. This chain joins TRBV5-1 and TRBJ2-4, with TRBD1 matching over 8 bases. From germline, CDR1 is SGHRS and CDR2 YFSETQ. The CDR3 consists of 21 residues.

This chain connects TRBV30 to TRBJ1-1, with no clear D. The CDR3 length is 14 residues. Trimming took off 4 bases at V and 5 bases at J, with 17 bases between the two ends. Germline V gene data show CDR1 as GTSNPN and CDR2 as SVGIG (reference sequence). The CDR3 nucleotides are TGTGCCTGGAAAGTTCCCGGGCGGGGAACTGAAGCTTTCTTT. Translating gives CAWKVPGRGTEAFF.

The chain combines TRBV27 with TRBJ2-5, with 10 positions matching TRBD1. This CDR3 is 15 amino acids long. V trimming: 0 bases; J trimming: 3 bases; junction bases outside the gene matches: 1. CDR1 is MNHEY and CDR2 is SMNVEV in the germline V gene (reference sequence). The CDR3 here is CASSLSGQGEETQYF. The CDR3 nucleotides are TGTGCCAGCAGTTTATCAGGACAGGGGGAAGAGACCCAGTACTTC.

The J gene is TRBJ1-1, the V gene TRBV2; D unclear. Germline loops: CDR1 SNHLY, CDR2 FYNNEI. This CDR3 has 14 residues. V was trimmed by 3 bases and J by 4 bases, leaving 12 bases between them. The CDR3 reads CASSERISSTEAFF. CDR3 in DNA: TGTGCCAGCAGTGAGCGGATATCCAGCACTGAAGCTTTCTTT.

The chain combines TRBV29-1 with TRBJ2-7; TRBD2 matches at 7 bases. This CDR3 contains 12 residues. After removal of 7 bases from V and 1 base from J, the junction contained 4 bases not matched to a gene. Germline CDR1 is SQVTM and CDR2 is ANQGSEA. CDR3 coding DNA: TGCAGCGGCCGGGGGGAATCCTACGAGCAGTACTTC. Amino acids: CSGRGESYEQYF.

V usage is TRBV5-1 and J usage is TRBJ1-2; 11 bases map to TRBD1. The germline V gene encodes CDR1 SGHRS and CDR2 YFSETQ. The CDR3 totals 17 residues. Trimming removed 4 bases from V and 4 bases from J; junction bases left unmatched: 12. The CDR3 is CASSTRTGGDGVYGYTF. DNA of the CDR3: TGCGCCAGCAGCACTAGGACAGGGGGCGACGGAGTCTATGGCTACACCTTC.

The genes are TRBV19 and TRBJ2-7; TRBD2 matches 9 bases. The germline CDR1 and CDR2 sequences are LNHDA and SQIVND (reference sequence). The CDR3 consists of 16 residues. J was trimmed by 1 base and V by 3 bases; bases with no gene match: 7. CDR3 protein: CASSIVGGRVSYEQYF. In nucleotides, the CDR3 is TGTGCCAGTAGTATCGTCGGCGGGAGGGTATCCTACGAGCAGTACTTC.

As for this clone: This same CDR3 is encoded by further DNA sequences in the sample. The J gene is TRBJ2-5, the V gene TRBV5-4; 8 positions match TRBD1. V was clipped by 3 bases and J by 5 bases; unmatched bases: 6. This CDR3 comprises 14 residues. Germline CDR1 reads SGHNT; CDR2 reads YYREEE (reference sequence). The CDR3 reads CASSSGTGGETQYF. CDR3 sequence (DNA): TGTGCCAGCAGCTCTGGGACAGGCGGGGAGACCCAGTACTTC.

V and J are TRBV18 and TRBJ1-3; D is perhaps TRBD1 (5 bases). The germline V gene has CDR1 KGHSH and CDR2 LQKENI. CDR3 length equals 13 residues. Trimming took 5 bases from V and 3 from J, leaving 8 bases between them. This CDR3 is CASSGGLGNTIYF. CDR3 sequence (DNA): TGTGCCAGCTCAGGGGGACTTGGAAACACCATATATTTT.

This chain links TRBV5-6 with TRBJ1-1, with 9 nucleotides matching TRBD1. With V trimmed by 4 bases and J by 12 bases, 4 bases remained unmatched. Germline V lookup: CDR1 SGHDT, CDR2 YYEEEE. This CDR3 comprises 11 residues. CDR3 sequence: CASSGQGKTFF. The CDR3 DNA reads TGTGCCAGCAGCGGACAGGGGAAGACTTTCTTT.

The J gene is TRBJ2-1, the V gene TRBV5-1; 11 bases map to TRBD2. The germline V gene has CDR1 SGHRS and CDR2 YFSETQ. This CDR3 contains 15 residues. V gave up 2 bases and J gave up 8 bases; unmatched junction bases: 6. CDR3 loop: CASSLLAGEGDEQFF. CDR3 in DNA: TGCGCCAGCAGCTTACTAGCGGGGGAAGGTGATGAGCAGTTCTTC.

The chain uses TRBV4-1 and TRBJ1-2, with D possibly being TRBD1 (5 bases). The CDR3 has 14 amino acids. Trimming cost V 0 bases and J 7 bases, with 12 bases left between them. The germline CDR1 and CDR2 sequences are MGHRA and YSYEKL. The CDR3 nucleotides read TGCGCCAGCAGCCAAGAGGGGGGGAATCCTGGCTACACCTTC. This encodes CASSQEGGNPGYTF.

The CDR3 is CASSWTGGDTEAFF. Here the CDR3 DNA reads TGTGCCAGCAGCTGGACAGGGGGCGACACTGAAGCTTTCTTT. The rearrangement joins TRBV5-4 to TRBJ1-1, with 11 bases identical to TRBD1. V was clipped by 3 bases and J by 3 bases; unmatched bases: 1. The CDR3 contains 14 residues. Germline V gives CDR1 SGHNT, CDR2 YYREEE (reference sequence).

This chain links TRBV19 with TRBJ2-7; 7 bases align to TRBD1. Looked up from germline, CDR1 is LNHDA and CDR2 is SQIVND (reference sequence). Losses at the gene ends were 4 bases for V and 3 bases for J; bases not matched to a gene: 9. The length of the CDR3 is 15 residues. This CDR3 reads CASSTRQGLGYEQYF. The CDR3 region has the DNA TGTGCCAGTAGTACCCGACAGGGATTAGGCTACGAGCAGTACTTC.

The gene calls are TRBV6-6 and TRBJ2-7, with D tentatively TRBD2 (6 bases). CDR3 length: 16 amino acids. Trimming stripped 6 bases from V and 2 bases from J, with 20 bases between. The germline V gene encodes CDR1 MNHNY and CDR2 SVGAGI (reference sequence). In DNA form, the CDR3 reads TGTGCCAGCAGCGCCCGAGGACCGGGACTGACCTACGAGCAGTACTTC. Its translation: CASSARGPGLTYEQYF.

A few counts support this clone. The DNA is left out, because the CDR3 cannot be placed on it with certainty; the CDR3 is given as TCRdb lists it. The J gene is TRBJ1-2, the V gene TRBV6-1. Germline-derived CDR1 and CDR2 are MNHNS and SASEGT. The CDR3 numbers 12 amino acids, ends counted. The CDR3 loop reads CASSEDWAGGIF.

The chain joins TRBV18 to TRBJ2-2, with TRBD2 matching over 8 bases. The V gene's germline CDR1 is KGHSH and CDR2 LQKENI. J lost 1 base, V lost 3 bases, and 10 bases had no gene match. The CDR3 runs to 18 residues. CDR3 residues: CASSPRGGPTMNTGELFF. DNA of the CDR3: TGTGCCAGCTCACCCCGGGGGGGGCCCACCATGAACACCGGGGAGCTGTTTTTT.

This chain connects TRBV19 to TRBJ1-1; D gene uncertain. The V and J ends lost 1 base and 6 bases respectively, with 9 bases between them. Germline V gene data show CDR1 as LNHDA and CDR2 as SQIVND (reference sequence). The CDR3 is 13 amino acids. The CDR3 coding sequence is TGTGCCAGTAGTATAGGCCCACAGTCTGAAGCTTTCTTT. It codes for CASSIGPQSEAFF.

With respect to this clone: The same CDR3 can be traced to other DNA sequences in this sample. The chain employs TRBV2 and TRBJ1-1; D is unclear. The CDR3 spans 14 residues. The germline V gene encodes CDR1 SNHLY and CDR2 FYNNEI. Trimming removed 1 base from V and 1 base from J, with 7 bases in between. CDR3 protein: CASSEGGWNTEAFF. DNA for the CDR3: TGTGCCAGCAGTGAAGGAGGGTGGAACACTGAAGCTTTCTTT.

The chain has TRBV5-6 and TRBJ1-6, with TRBD1 matching 7 bases. Germline CDR1 is SGHDT and CDR2 is YYEEEE. CDR3 size: 13 residues. V shed 1 base, J shed 10 bases, and the junction held 2 bases outside the gene matches. This CDR3 is CASSLTGDSPLHF. CDR3 DNA: TGTGCCAGCAGCTTGACAGGGGACTCACCCCTCCACTTT.

The chain uses TRBV7-9 and TRBJ2-1; possibly TRBD2 for D (6 bases). The length of the CDR3 is 15 residues. With 6 bases removed from V and 8 bases from J, the gap between germline ends came to 20 bases. CDR1 and CDR2 (germline): SEHNR, FQNEAQ (reference sequence). The CDR3 protein is CASSPGRGGMDEQFF. CDR3 DNA: TGTGCCAGCAGTCCCGGGAGAGGAGGAATGGATGAGCAGTTCTTC.

The V call is TRBV19, the J call TRBJ1-4; no definite D call. The length of the CDR3 is 13 residues. The V and J ends lost 5 bases and 7 bases respectively, with 11 bases between them. Germline V gene data show CDR1 as LNHDA and CDR2 as SQIVND (reference sequence). The CDR3 sequence is CASSGTSVEKLFF. CDR3 DNA sequence: TGTGCCAGTAGTGGTACCAGCGTTGAAAAACTGTTTTTT.

The chain recombines TRBV29-1 with TRBJ1-1, with 9 bases fitting TRBD1. Trimming removed 7 bases from V and 5 bases from J; junction bases left unmatched: 8. The CDR3 sequence is 13 residues long. CDR1 SQVTM and CDR2 ANQGSEA come from the germline V gene. The CDR3, as DNA: TGCAGCGGCAAGAAGACAGGGGGGACTGAAGCTTTCTTT. It specifies CSGKKTGGTEAFF.

The chain has TRBV5-8 and TRBJ2-1; 15 bases match TRBD2. Losses at the gene ends were 6 bases for V and 7 bases for J; bases not matched to a gene: 5. The CDR3 is made up of 15 amino acids. Germline assignment: CDR1 SGHTS and CDR2 YDEGEE. CDR3 in DNA: TGTGCCAGCAACTTTGGACTAGCGGGGGGGAATGAGCAGTTCTTC. Encoded protein: CASNFGLAGGNEQFF.

This sequence joins TRBV7-3 and TRBJ2-3, with 7 bases identical to TRBD1. With 5 bases clipped from V and 15 bases from J, the junction kept 11 bases outside the gene matches. CDR3 length equals 12 residues. Germline V gene lookup returns CDR1 SGHTA and CDR2 FQGTGA. As DNA, the CDR3 is TGTGCCAGCAGCAAGCCGGGACAGAGGGGCTATTTT. This gives the protein CASSKPGQRGYF. Variable domain in full (rest from reference TRBV7-3 and TRBJ2-3): GAGVSQTPSNKVTEKGKYVELRCDPISGHTALYWYRQSLGQGPEFLIYFQGTGAADDSGLPNDRFFAVRPEGSVSTLKIQRTERGDSAVYLCASSKPGQRGYFGPGTRLTVL.

This clone was counted a single time. V is TRBV5-4 and J is TRBJ1-2; perhaps TRBD1 as D (6 bases). In germline, CDR1 is SGHNT, CDR2 YYREEE (reference sequence). CDR3 length equals 11 residues. The ends were cut back, 5 bases at V and 10 bases at J, with 12 bases in the middle. Here the CDR3 reads CASREGGDYTF. The CDR3 DNA reads as TGTGCCAGCAGGGAAGGGGGAGACTACACCTTC.

In its sample, this clone was seen a few times. One junction end does not reproduce the germline sequence, and a read error may be involved. CDR3 sequence: CASRARTTNEKLFF. CDR3 DNA sequence: TGTGCCAGTCGCGCTAGGACAACAAATGAAAAACTGTTTTTT. The rearrangement joins TRBV19 to TRBJ1-4; TRBD1 is a possible D gene (5 bases). CDR1 and CDR2 (germline): LNHDA, SQIVND (reference sequence). The CDR3 loop spans 14 amino acids.

V usage is TRBV9 and J usage is TRBJ2-1; 11 positions agree with TRBD2. CDR3 size: 16 residues. V shed 0 bases and J 7 bases; nucleotides not matched to a gene: 6. CDR1 is SGDLS, CDR2 YYNGEE, per germline. CDR3 DNA sequence: TGTGCCAGCAGCGTAGGTGTAGCGGGGGGGCGGAATGAGCAGTTCTTC. It is translated as CASSVGVAGGRNEQFF.

J is TRBJ1-4 and V is TRBV18, with 9 bases that match TRBD1. There are 13 residues in the CDR3. Germline lookup yields CDR1 KGHSH and CDR2 LQKENI. Losses at the gene ends were 3 bases for V and 8 bases for J; bases not matched to a gene: 1. CDR3 coding DNA: TGTGCCAGCTCACCGGGACAGGGAGAAAAACTGTTTTTT. As protein: CASSPGQGEKLFF.